The 3 T cell receptor beta chains given below trace back to one sample, sequenced in a study of blood T cell repertoires in COVID-19. Some clones are missing from TCRdb's copy, which holds only in-frame ones; the method was immunoSEQ multiplex PCR. The table lists more than 110,000 clones, 76% of them singletons, with more than 3.5% in the top ten. Specimen: peripheral blood. The receptors were sampled from an elderly woman with active or convalescent COVID-19.

The chain employs TRBV5-4 and TRBJ1-2; TRBD1 aligns across 8 bases. Germline values: CDR1 SGHNT, CDR2 YYREEE (reference sequence). The J segment lost 2 bases and the V segment lost 7 bases, leaving 1 base of the junction unmatched. This CDR3 region has 12 residues. CDR3 in DNA: TGTGCCAGCCGGACAGGGAACTATGGCTACACCTTC. This gives the protein CASRTGNYGYTF.

The rearrangement joins TRBV11-2 to TRBJ2-7; D remains ambiguous. The CDR3 extends over 13 amino acids. CDR1 and CDR2 (germline): SGHAT, FQNNGV. V was cut by 0 bases and J by 10 bases, with 13 bases left in between. The CDR3 region is CASSLDYSPQQYF. DNA of the CDR3: TGTGCCAGCAGCTTAGATTACAGTCCACAACAGTACTTC. Drawing the rest from reference TRBV11-2 and TRBJ2-7, the complete variable domain is EAGVAQSPRYKIIEKRQSVAFWCNPISGHATLYWYQQILGQGPKLLIQFQNNGVVDDSQLPKDRFSAERLKGVDSTLKIQPAKLEDSAVYLCASSLDYSPQQYFGPGTRLTVT.

The chain employs TRBV25-1 and TRBJ1-1, with 7 bases fitting TRBD1. Germline V gene lookup returns CDR1 MGHDK and CDR2 SYGVNS. With V trimmed by 5 bases and J by 4 bases, 1 base remained unmatched. The CDR3 length is 12 residues. DNA for the CDR3: TGTGCCAGCAGTCCAGGGGGCACTGAAGCTTTCTTT. This codes for CASSPGGTEAFF.